The 27 T cell receptor beta chains presented below share a single source sample, sequenced in a study of PD-1 blockade in classical Hodgkin lymphoma. With no exception, relapse followed autologous stem cell transplantation in all patients, and brentuximab vedotin exposure varied. The method was immunoSEQ multiplex PCR; TCRdb's version includes in-frame clones alone and lacks a portion of them. The data hold about 24,000 clones, with 69% observed a single time. The sequencing used peripheral blood mononuclear cells (PBMCs), collected at baseline. The receptors here all came from a human donor with classical Hodgkin lymphoma.

CDR3 in amino acids: CASGRFGNQPQHF. CDR3 sequence (DNA): TGTGCCAGCGGAAGATTCGGAAATCAGCCCCAGCATTTT. This chain joins TRBV6-5 and TRBJ1-5; no firm D call. Germline CDR1 reads MNHEY; CDR2 reads SVGAGI. There are 13 residues in the CDR3. The V end lost 8 bases, the J end lost 4 bases, and 12 bases lay between the germline ends.

The J gene is TRBJ1-2, the V gene TRBV29-1; D call uncertain. Between the trimmed V and J ends, which lost 4 bases and 5 bases, there was a span of 14 bases. The germline gives CDR1 SQVTM, CDR2 ANQGSEA. CDR3 length: 13 residues. The CDR3: CSVGVPGLYGYTF. CDR3 sequence (DNA): TGCAGCGTTGGCGTACCGGGATTATATGGCTACACCTTC.

This clone was observed a handful of times. The chain is built from TRBV5-5 and TRBJ2-7; D possibly uses TRBD1 or TRBD2 (5 bases each). The CDR3 loop spans 15 amino acids. Per the germline V gene, CDR1 is SGHKS and CDR2 is YYEKEE (reference sequence). V lost 0 bases and J lost 1, with 11 bases in between. Here the CDR3 reads CASSLEGTVSYEQYF. The DNA for the CDR3 is TGTGCCAGCAGCTTGGAAGGGACGGTATCCTACGAGCAGTACTTC.

By sample fraction, this clone is medium-sized. The gene calls are TRBV11-2 and TRBJ1-6, with a weak D call TRBD1 (5 bases). The CDR3 is 14 residues long. Trimming removed 3 bases from V and 14 bases from J, with 17 bases in between. CDR1 SGHAT and CDR2 FQNNGV come from the germline V gene. The CDR3 sequence is CASSLRRDVPTLHF. The CDR3 DNA reads TGTGCCAGCAGCTTGCGTCGGGACGTCCCAACCCTCCACTTT.

V and J are TRBV9 and TRBJ2-5; tentatively, D is TRBD1 or TRBD2 (5 bases each). Germline CDR1 reads SGDLS; CDR2 reads YYNGEE. The CDR3 runs to 15 residues. Trimming left V 0 bases short and J 5 bases short, with 14 bases between. The CDR3 spells CASSVAGGDGETQYF. The CDR3 nucleotides are TGTGCCAGCAGCGTAGCTGGTGGGGACGGCGAGACCCAGTACTTC.

This clone was observed a few times. The chain has TRBV4-1 and TRBJ2-7; perhaps TRBD1 as D (6 bases). CDR3 size: 15 residues. V lost 0 bases, J lost 2 bases, and 11 bases lay in between. The germline V gene encodes CDR1 MGHRA and CDR2 YSYEKL. CDR3 loop: CASSQDRAGAYEQYF. The CDR3 coding sequence is TGCGCCAGCAGCCAAGATCGGGCAGGGGCCTACGAGCAGTACTTC.

The CDR3 DNA reads TGTGCCAGCAGCCAATATACGGGGGCTCCTGCCTACGAGCAGTACTTC. Encoded protein: CASSQYTGAPAYEQYF. The chain recombines TRBV14 with TRBJ2-7; D tentatively fits TRBD1 or TRBD2 (6 bases each). V gave up 2 bases and J gave up 2 bases, with 16 bases separating them. This CDR3 region has 16 residues. Germline CDR1 reads SGHDN; CDR2 reads FVKESK.

The gene calls are TRBV7-6 and TRBJ2-1, with 10 bases that match TRBD1. In germline, CDR1 is SGHVS, CDR2 FNYEAQ. Losses at the gene ends were 4 bases for V and 6 bases for J; bases not matched to a gene: 9. There are 16 residues in the CDR3. Written as DNA, the CDR3 is TGTGCCAGCAGCTCGACAGGGGGCAGGCTGGTCAATGAGCAGTTCTTC. It specifies CASSSTGGRLVNEQFF. The full variable domain, rest sourced from reference TRBV7-6 and TRBJ2-1, is GAGVSQSPRYKVTKRGQDVALRCDPISGHVSLYWYRQALGQGPEFLTYFNYEAQQDKSGLPNDRFSAERPEGSISTLTIQRTEQRDSAMYRCASSSTGGRLVNEQFFGPGTRLTVL.

The chain employs TRBV10-3 and TRBJ2-7; TRBD1 or TRBD2 may be the D gene (5 bases each). The germline gives CDR1 ENHRY, CDR2 SYGVKD. Trimming left V 0 bases short and J 5 bases short, with 8 bases between. The CDR3 length is 13 residues. CDR3 sequence: CAISESRGNEQYF. Written as DNA, the CDR3 is TGTGCCATCAGTGAGTCGAGGGGAAACGAGCAGTACTTC.

This chain links TRBV2 with TRBJ2-7; TRBD2 matches at 7 bases. Looked up from germline, CDR1 is SNHLY and CDR2 is FYNNEI. Trimming at V came to 6 bases and at J to 4 bases, leaving 12 bases not matched to a gene. This CDR3 is 15 amino acids long. CDR3 nucleotides: TGTGCCAGCAGCGATCCTCCTGGGGGGGTTTACGAGCAGTACTTC. Its protein product is CASSDPPGGVYEQYF. Drawing the rest from reference TRBV2 and TRBJ2-7, the complete variable domain is EPEVTQTPSHQVTQMGQEVILRCVPISNHLYFYWYRQILGQKVEFLVSFYNNEISEKSEIFDDQFSVERPDGSNFTLKIRSTKLEDSAMYFCASSDPPGGVYEQYFGPGTRLTVT.

The V gene is TRBV28, the J gene TRBJ2-6, with no clear D. Germline V gives CDR1 MDHEN, CDR2 SYDVKM. Trimming took 1 base from V and 2 from J, leaving 12 bases between them. The CDR3 has 17 residues. The CDR3 DNA is TGTGCCAGCAGTTTATTGCTTGGTGGGGCTGGGGCCAACGTCCTGACTTTC. It yields the protein CASSLLLGGAGANVLTF.

This clone was seen a single time. The chain joins TRBV6-4 to TRBJ2-3, with 13 bases identical to TRBD2. This CDR3 comprises 15 residues. The J segment lost 5 bases and the V segment lost 6 bases, leaving 5 bases of the junction unmatched. Germline-derived CDR1 and CDR2 are MRHNA and SNTAGT. CDR3 sequence: CASSQLAGGRDTQYF. The CDR3 DNA follows: TGTGCCAGCAGCCAACTAGCGGGGGGGCGAGATACGCAGTATTTT.

CDR3 coding DNA: TGTGCCAGCAGCCAGGGCAGCGGGGAAACCCTGGGGACCCAGTACTTC. Its protein product is CASSQGSGETLGTQYF. This chain links TRBV7-3 with TRBJ2-5; 7 nucleotides match TRBD2. Trimming removed 5 bases from V and 7 bases from J; junction bases left unmatched: 16. Per germline, CDR1 SGHTA and CDR2 FQGTGA. This CDR3 contains 16 residues.

The chain is built from TRBV5-8 and TRBJ1-1; 7 nucleotides align to TRBD1. From germline, CDR1 is SGHTS and CDR2 YDEGEE. The trim removed 3 bases at V and 4 bases at J, leaving 6 bases unmatched. This CDR3 has 14 residues. CDR3 sequence reads: CASSSKSGGTEAFF. CDR3 bases: TGTGCCAGCAGCTCTAAGTCAGGGGGCACTGAAGCTTTCTTT.

This clone was counted between two and nine times. V gene TRBV6-6 combines with J gene TRBJ1-4, with D perhaps matching TRBD1 (5 bases). Trimming pared 2 bases from V and 4 bases from J, leaving 14 bases between. Germline values: CDR1 MNHNY, CDR2 SVGAGI (reference sequence). The CDR3 spans 16 residues. The chain's CDR3 is CASSYDPGHNNEKLFF. DNA of the CDR3: TGTGCCAGCAGTTACGACCCCGGACACAATAATGAAAAACTGTTTTTT.

The chain combines TRBV7-2 with TRBJ2-3; D is unresolved. With 7 bases removed from V and 4 bases from J, the gap between germline ends came to 9 bases. The germline gives CDR1 SGHTA, CDR2 FQGNSA. The CDR3 totals 12 residues. The CDR3 is CASTPNADTQYF. The CDR3 DNA reads as TGTGCCAGCACCCCGAACGCAGATACGCAGTATTTT.

V and J are TRBV5-1 and TRBJ2-3, with 10 bases lining up with TRBD2. Germline CDR1 is SGHRS and CDR2 is YFSETQ. The V segment lost 0 bases and the J segment 1 base; nucleotides outside the gene matches: 8. The CDR3 totals 18 residues. This CDR3 is CASSLVGMGTSGTDTQYF. In DNA, the CDR3 is TGCGCCAGCAGCTTGGTGGGGATGGGGACTAGCGGCACAGATACGCAGTATTTT.

Only a few counts were recorded for this clone. Here the CDR3 DNA reads TGTGCCAGCAGCTTGTATAACCCCTACGAGCAGTACTTC. Translating it yields CASSLYNPYEQYF. This chain links TRBV5-6 with TRBJ2-7; D remains unclear. The V end was cut by 1 base, the J end by 2 bases, with 7 bases between. The CDR3 runs to 13 residues. The germline CDR1 and CDR2 sequences are SGHDT and YYEEEE.

The chain is built from TRBV5-5 and TRBJ2-4; D is perhaps TRBD2 (6 bases). Germline assignment: CDR1 SGHKS and CDR2 YYEKEE (reference sequence). The CDR3 has 17 residues. V lost 0 bases to trimming and J lost 1 base, with 14 bases between them. The CDR3 DNA reads as TGTGCCAGCAGCTTGGATTGGAGGGATTGGGCCAAAAACATTCAGTACTTC. It encodes CASSLDWRDWAKNIQYF.

The CDR3 DNA reads as TGTGCCAGCAGCCTAACGACAGGGGGATTCACTGAAGCTTTCTTT. Translating gives CASSLTTGGFTEAFF. The rearrangement links TRBV7-2 to TRBJ1-1; 9 positions match TRBD1. This CDR3 comprises 15 residues. Germline CDR1 and CDR2: SGHTA and FQGNSA. The V gene end was trimmed by 5 bases and the J gene end by 4 bases; junction bases not matched to a gene: 8.

The V and J genes are TRBV4-2 and TRBJ2-3; D might be TRBD2 (5 bases). This CDR3 comprises 15 residues. CDR1 and CDR2 from the germline V gene are LGHNA and YNFKEQ. Trimming cost V 4 bases and J 6 bases, with 17 bases left between them. The CDR3 DNA reads TGTGCCAGCAGCCGCCAACGGGGTGGGTGGGATACGCAGTATTTT. Translating gives CASSRQRGGWDTQYF.

This rearrangement joins TRBV14 to TRBJ2-1, with D tentatively TRBD1 (6 bases). V was shortened by 0 bases and J by 7 bases, with 13 bases between the two germline ends. The CDR3 loop spans 15 amino acids. Germline V CDR1 and CDR2: SGHDN, FVKESK. For the CDR3, the DNA is TGTGCCAGCAGCCAAGAGAACCTGGGGGCGAATGAGCAGTTCTTC. It translates to CASSQENLGANEQFF.

The rearrangement links TRBV19 to TRBJ2-7; possibly TRBD1 for D (6 bases). The germline V gene encodes CDR1 LNHDA and CDR2 SQIVND (reference sequence). The CDR3 consists of 13 residues. The V end was cut by 9 bases, the J end by 4 bases, with 16 bases between. The CDR3 coding sequence is TGTGCCAGCAAAAGGCAGGGGCAGTACGAGCAGTACTTC. Amino acids: CASKRQGQYEQYF.

CDR3 sequence: CASTLRVAQPQHF. DNA of the CDR3: TGTGCCAGCACTCTGAGGGTGGCTCAGCCCCAGCATTTT. The chain combines TRBV2 with TRBJ1-5; D is ambiguous. V gave up 7 bases and J gave up 6 bases, with 13 bases separating them. This CDR3 has 13 amino acids. Germline V gene lookup returns CDR1 SNHLY and CDR2 FYNNEI.

The chain has TRBV7-9 and TRBJ2-3, with D unclear. This CDR3 region has 16 residues. The V gene lost 0 bases and the J gene lost 0 bases, with 10 bases spanning the gap. The germline gives CDR1 SEHNR, CDR2 FQNEAQ (reference sequence). CDR3 bases: TGTGCCAGCAGCTTAGCCCTAGGTAAAAGCACAGATACGCAGTATTTT. Translated, it gives CASSLALGKSTDTQYF. Complete variable domain (other parts from reference TRBV7-9 and TRBJ2-3): DTGVSQNPRHKITKRGQNVTFRCDPISEHNRLYWYRQTLGQGPEFLTYFQNEAQLEKSRLLSDRFSAERPKGSFSTLEIQRTEQGDSAMYLCASSLALGKSTDTQYFGPGTRLTVL.

The rearrangement uses TRBV28 and TRBJ1-5; possibly TRBD1 for D (5 bases). The V gene's germline CDR1 is MDHEN and CDR2 SYDVKM. The CDR3 length is 18 residues. V shed 1 base and J shed 0 bases, with 16 bases lying between them. CDR3 region: CASSLSGSVSYSNQPQHF. The CDR3 coding sequence is TGTGCCAGCAGTTTATCAGGGTCGGTATCTTATAGCAATCAGCCCCAGCATTTT.

The chain's CDR3 is CATRQDHTEAFF. Written as DNA, the CDR3 is TGTGCCACCAGACAGGACCACACTGAAGCTTTCTTT. The chain uses TRBV2 and TRBJ1-1; TRBD1 might be the D (6 bases). CDR3 length equals 12 residues. Trimming shortened V by 10 bases and J by 3 bases, and 12 bases separated the two germline ends. Germline V gene lookup returns CDR1 SNHLY and CDR2 FYNNEI.